What follows are 5 T cell receptor beta chains derived from one specimen sequenced in a study of control samples from healthy donors and cancer patients. The data were produced by immunoSEQ multiplex PCR, yet TCRdb's version contains in-frame clones alone and is incomplete. The data hold about 250,000 clones, with over 75% observed a single time. The sequenced sample consisted of PBMCs. The receptors derive from a woman aged 60-75 years with lung cancer.

Turning to this clone: This same CDR3 is encoded by further DNA sequences in the sample. The rearrangement links TRBV11-2 to TRBJ1-1; D not certain. Trimming removed 1 base from V and 1 base from J, with 4 bases in between. The CDR3 has 13 amino acids. CDR1 and CDR2 from the germline V gene are SGHAT and FQNNGV. As DNA, the CDR3 is TGTGCCAGCAGCTTAGGACGGAACACTGAAGCTTTCTTT. Amino acid sequence: CASSLGRNTEAFF.

This clone has a handful of counts. V usage is TRBV19 and J usage is TRBJ1-5, with a tentative D call TRBD1 (5 bases). The V end lost 6 bases, the J end lost 5 bases, and 11 bases lay between the germline ends. This CDR3 contains 13 residues. Germline V gives CDR1 LNHDA, CDR2 SQIVND (reference sequence). CDR3 DNA sequence: TGTGCCAGTAGGCGGGACCGAGATCAGCCCCAGCATTTT. Residues: CASRRDRDQPQHF.

CDR3 loop: CASSGLLNTEAFF. In nucleotides, the CDR3 is TGTGCCAGCAGCGGACTGCTGAACACTGAAGCTTTCTTT. J is TRBJ1-1 and V is TRBV3-1 (or the pseudogene TRBV3-2); unclear D gene. Germline values: CDR1 LGHDT, CDR2 YNNKEL (reference sequence). The length of the CDR3 is 13 residues. Deletions cut 5 bases from V and 0 bases from J, with 7 bases between.

V usage is TRBV5-4 and J usage is TRBJ1-3; 12 bases fit TRBD1. V was pared by 3 bases and J by 1 base, with 5 bases of the junction left unmatched. This CDR3 spans 17 amino acids. Looked up from germline, CDR1 is SGHNT and CDR2 is YYREEE (reference sequence). The CDR3 nucleotides read TGTGCCAGCAGCTGGGGGACAGGGGGCGCTTCTGGAAACACCATATATTTT. It codes for CASSWGTGGASGNTIYF.

This chain joins TRBV18 and TRBJ2-2; possible D gene TRBD1, 5 bases. The CDR3 totals 15 residues. The V and J ends lost 3 bases and 1 base respectively, with 9 bases between them. Per the germline V gene, CDR1 is KGHSH and CDR2 is LQKENI. The CDR3 bases are TGTGCCAGCTCACCGGGCCAGGGGAACACCGGGGAGCTGTTTTTT. This sequence encodes CASSPGQGNTGELFF.